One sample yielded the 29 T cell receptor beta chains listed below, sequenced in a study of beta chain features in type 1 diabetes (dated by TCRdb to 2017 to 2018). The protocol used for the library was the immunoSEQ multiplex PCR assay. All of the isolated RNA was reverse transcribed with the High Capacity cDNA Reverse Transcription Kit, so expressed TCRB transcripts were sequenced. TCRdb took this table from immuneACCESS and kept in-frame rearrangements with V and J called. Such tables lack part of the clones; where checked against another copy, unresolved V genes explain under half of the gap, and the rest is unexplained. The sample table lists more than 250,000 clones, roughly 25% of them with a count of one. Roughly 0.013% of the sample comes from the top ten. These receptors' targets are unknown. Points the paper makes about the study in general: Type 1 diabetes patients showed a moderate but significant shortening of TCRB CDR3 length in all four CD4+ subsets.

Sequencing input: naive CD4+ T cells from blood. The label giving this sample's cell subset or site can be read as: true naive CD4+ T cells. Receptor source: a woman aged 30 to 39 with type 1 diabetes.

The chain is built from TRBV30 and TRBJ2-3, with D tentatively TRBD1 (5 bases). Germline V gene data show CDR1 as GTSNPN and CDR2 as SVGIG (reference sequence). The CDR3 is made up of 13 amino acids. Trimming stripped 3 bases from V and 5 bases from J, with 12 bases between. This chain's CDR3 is CAWRLTGRDTQYF. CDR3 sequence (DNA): TGTGCCTGGAGACTTACAGGACGAGATACGCAGTATTTT.

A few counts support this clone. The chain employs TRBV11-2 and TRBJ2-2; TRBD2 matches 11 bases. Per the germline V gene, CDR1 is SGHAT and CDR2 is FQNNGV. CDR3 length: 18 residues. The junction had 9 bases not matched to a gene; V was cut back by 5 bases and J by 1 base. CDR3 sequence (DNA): TGTGCCAGCAGCCGACATGTGGGACTAGCGGAGAACACCGGGGAGCTGTTTTTT. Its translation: CASSRHVGLAENTGELFF. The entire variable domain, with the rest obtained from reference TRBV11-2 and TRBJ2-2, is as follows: EAGVAQSPRYKIIEKRQSVAFWCNPISGHATLYWYQQILGQGPKLLIQFQNNGVVDDSQLPKDRFSAERLKGVDSTLKIQPAKLEDSAVYLCASSRHVGLAENTGELFFGEGSRLTVL.

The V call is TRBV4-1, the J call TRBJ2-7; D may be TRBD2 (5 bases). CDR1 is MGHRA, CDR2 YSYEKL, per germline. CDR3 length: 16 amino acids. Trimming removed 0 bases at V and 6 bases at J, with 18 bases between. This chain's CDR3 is CASSQENTGILSEQYF. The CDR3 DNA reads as TGCGCCAGCAGCCAAGAAAATACCGGGATCTTAAGCGAGCAGTACTTC.

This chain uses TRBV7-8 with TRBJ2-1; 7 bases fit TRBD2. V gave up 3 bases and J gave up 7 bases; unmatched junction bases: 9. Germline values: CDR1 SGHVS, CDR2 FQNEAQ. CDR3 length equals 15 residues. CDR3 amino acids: CASSLTPGGVNEQFF. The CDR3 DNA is TGTGCCAGCAGCTTGACTCCGGGAGGTGTGAATGAGCAGTTCTTC. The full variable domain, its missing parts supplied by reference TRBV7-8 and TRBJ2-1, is GAGVSQSPRYKVAKRGQDVALRCDPISGHVSLFWYQQALGQGPEFLTYFQNEAQLDKSGLPSDRFFAERPEGSVSTLKIQRTQQEDSAVYLCASSLTPGGVNEQFFGPGTRLTVL.

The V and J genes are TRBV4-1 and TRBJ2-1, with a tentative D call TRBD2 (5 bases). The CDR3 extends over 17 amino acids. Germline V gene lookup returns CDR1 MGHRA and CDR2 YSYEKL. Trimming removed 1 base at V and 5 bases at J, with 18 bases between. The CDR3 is CASSQVRTPEEHNEQFF. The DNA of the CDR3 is TGCGCCAGCAGCCAAGTCAGGACTCCGGAGGAACACAATGAGCAGTTCTTC.

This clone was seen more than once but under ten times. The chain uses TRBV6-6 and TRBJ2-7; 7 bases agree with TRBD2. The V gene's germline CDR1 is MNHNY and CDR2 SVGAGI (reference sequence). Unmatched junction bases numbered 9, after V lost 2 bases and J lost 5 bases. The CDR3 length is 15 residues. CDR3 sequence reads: CASSYGAGDLDEQYF. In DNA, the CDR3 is TGTGCCAGCAGTTACGGGGCGGGAGACCTCGACGAGCAGTACTTC.

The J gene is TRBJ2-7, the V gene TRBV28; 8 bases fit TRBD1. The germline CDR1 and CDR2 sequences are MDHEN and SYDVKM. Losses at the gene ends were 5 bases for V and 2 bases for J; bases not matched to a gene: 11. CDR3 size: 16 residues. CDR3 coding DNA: TGTGCCAGCAGTGCCGTTAGGACAGGGAAAACCTACGAGCAGTACTTC. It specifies CASSAVRTGKTYEQYF.

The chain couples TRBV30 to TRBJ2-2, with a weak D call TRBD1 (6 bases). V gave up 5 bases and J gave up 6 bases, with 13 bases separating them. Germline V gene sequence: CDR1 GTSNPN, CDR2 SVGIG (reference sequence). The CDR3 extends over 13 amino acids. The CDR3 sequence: CAWQQGFAGELFF. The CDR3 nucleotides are TGTGCCTGGCAACAGGGTTTCGCCGGGGAGCTGTTTTTT.

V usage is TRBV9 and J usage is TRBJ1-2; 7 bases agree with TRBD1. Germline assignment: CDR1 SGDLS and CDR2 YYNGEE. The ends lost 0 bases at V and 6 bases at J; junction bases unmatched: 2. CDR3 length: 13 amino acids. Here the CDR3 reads CASSVAGGHGYTF. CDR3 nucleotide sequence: TGTGCCAGCAGCGTAGCAGGGGGACATGGCTACACCTTC.

The DNA for the CDR3 is TGTGCCAGCTCACCTCGAGATAGCACCGGGGAGCTGTTTTTT. Protein product: CASSPRDSTGELFF. V is TRBV18 and J is TRBJ2-2; D is uncertain. There are 14 residues in the CDR3. V was clipped by 3 bases and J by 4 bases, with 9 bases between them. The germline V gene has CDR1 KGHSH and CDR2 LQKENI.

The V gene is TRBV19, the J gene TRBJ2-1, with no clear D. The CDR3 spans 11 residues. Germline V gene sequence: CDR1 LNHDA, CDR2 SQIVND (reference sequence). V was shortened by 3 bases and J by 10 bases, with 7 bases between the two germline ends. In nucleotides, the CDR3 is TGTGCCAGTAGTATGGCCAGGGAGCAGTTCTTC. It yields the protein CASSMAREQFF.

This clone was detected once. This CDR3 is CASSASRVLMNTEAFF. Written as DNA, the CDR3 is TGTGCCAGCAGCGCGAGCAGGGTGTTAATGAACACTGAAGCTTTCTTT. The chain recombines TRBV7-2 with TRBJ1-1; D perhaps matches TRBD1 (5 bases). The CDR3 has 16 residues. Germline assignment: CDR1 SGHTA and CDR2 FQGNSA. Trimming pared 5 bases from V and 0 bases from J, leaving 16 bases between.

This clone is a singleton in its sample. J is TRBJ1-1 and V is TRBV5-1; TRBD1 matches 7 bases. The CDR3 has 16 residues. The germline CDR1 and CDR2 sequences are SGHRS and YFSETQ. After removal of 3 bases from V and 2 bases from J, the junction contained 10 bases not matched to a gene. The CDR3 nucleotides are TGCGCCAGCAGCTCTCCGCGGACAGGCCCCAACACTGAAGCTTTCTTT. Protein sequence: CASSSPRTGPNTEAFF.

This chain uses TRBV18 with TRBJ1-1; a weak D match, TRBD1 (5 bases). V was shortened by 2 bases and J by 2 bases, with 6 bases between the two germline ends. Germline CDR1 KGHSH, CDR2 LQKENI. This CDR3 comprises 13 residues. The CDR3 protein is CASSPDSNTEAFF. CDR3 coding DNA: TGTGCCAGCTCACCAGACAGCAACACTGAAGCTTTCTTT.

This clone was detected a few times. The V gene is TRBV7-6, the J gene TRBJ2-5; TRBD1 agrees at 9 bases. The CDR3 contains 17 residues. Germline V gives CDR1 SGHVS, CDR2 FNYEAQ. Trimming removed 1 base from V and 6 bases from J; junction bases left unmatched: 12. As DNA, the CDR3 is TGTGCCAGCAGCTTAGGAACCGGGACAGGGATTAGAAAGACCCAGTACTTC. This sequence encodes CASSLGTGTGIRKTQYF.

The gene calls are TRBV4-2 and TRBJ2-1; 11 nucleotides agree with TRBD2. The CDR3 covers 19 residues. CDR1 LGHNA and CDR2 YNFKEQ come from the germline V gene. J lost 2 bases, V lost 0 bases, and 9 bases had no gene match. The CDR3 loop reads CASSQEATSGKRAYNEQFF. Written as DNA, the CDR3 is TGTGCCAGCAGCCAAGAGGCGACTAGCGGGAAGAGGGCCTACAATGAGCAGTTCTTC.

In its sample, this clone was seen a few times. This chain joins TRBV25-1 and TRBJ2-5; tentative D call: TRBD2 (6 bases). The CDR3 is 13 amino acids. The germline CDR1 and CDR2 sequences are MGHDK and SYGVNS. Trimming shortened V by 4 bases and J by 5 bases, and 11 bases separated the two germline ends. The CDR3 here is CASSVPGDETQYF. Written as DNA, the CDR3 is TGTGCCAGCAGTGTACCGGGGGACGAGACCCAGTACTTC. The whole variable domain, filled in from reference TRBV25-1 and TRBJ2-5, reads EADIYQTPRYLVIGTGKKITLECSQTMGHDKMYWYQQDPGMELHLIHYSYGVNSTEKGDLSSESTVSRIRTEHFPLTLESARPSHTSQYLCASSVPGDETQYFGPGTRLLVL.

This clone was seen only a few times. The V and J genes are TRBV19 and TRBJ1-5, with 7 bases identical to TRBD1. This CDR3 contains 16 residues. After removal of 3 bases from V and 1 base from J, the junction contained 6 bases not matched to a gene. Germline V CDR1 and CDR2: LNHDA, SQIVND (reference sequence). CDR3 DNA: TGTGCCAGTAGTATGTTGGAACAGGGGAGCAATCAGCCCCAGCATTTT. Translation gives CASSMLEQGSNQPQHF. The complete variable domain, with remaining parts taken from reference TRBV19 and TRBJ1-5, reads DGGITQSPKYLFRKEGQNVTLSCEQNLNHDAMYWYRQDPGQGLRLIYYSQIVNDFQKGDIAEGYSVSREKKESFPLTVTSAQKNPTAFYLCASSMLEQGSNQPQHFGDGTRLSIL.

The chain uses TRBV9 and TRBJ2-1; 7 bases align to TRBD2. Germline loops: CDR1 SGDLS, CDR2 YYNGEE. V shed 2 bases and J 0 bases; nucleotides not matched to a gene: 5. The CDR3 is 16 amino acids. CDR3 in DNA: TGTGCCAGCAGCGTCAGCGGGACCCTCTCCTACAATGAGCAGTTCTTC. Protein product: CASSVSGTLSYNEQFF.

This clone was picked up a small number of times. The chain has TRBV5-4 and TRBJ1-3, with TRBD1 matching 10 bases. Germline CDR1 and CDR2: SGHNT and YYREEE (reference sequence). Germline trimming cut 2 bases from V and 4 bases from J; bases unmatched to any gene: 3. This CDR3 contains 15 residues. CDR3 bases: TGTGCCAGCAGCTTCGACAGGGGGCTCGGAAACACCATATATTTT. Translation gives CASSFDRGLGNTIYF.

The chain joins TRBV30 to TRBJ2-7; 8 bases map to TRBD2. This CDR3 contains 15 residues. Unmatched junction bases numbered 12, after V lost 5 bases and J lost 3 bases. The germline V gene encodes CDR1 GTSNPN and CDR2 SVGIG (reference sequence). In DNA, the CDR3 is TGTGCCTGGGGTGCTGGCGGGGGGCCCTTCTACGAGCAGTACTTC. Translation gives CAWGAGGGPFYEQYF.

The CDR3 DNA follows: TGTGCCAGGCGGGGGGGAGGCTACACCTTC. Its protein product is CARRGGGYTF. The V gene is TRBV2, the J gene TRBJ1-2; tentative D call: TRBD1 (5 bases). The V end lost 9 bases, the J end lost 8 bases, and 10 bases lay between the germline ends. The V gene's germline CDR1 is SNHLY and CDR2 FYNNEI. The CDR3 is made up of 10 amino acids. The variable domain in full, with the rest retrieved from reference TRBV2 and TRBJ1-2, is EPEVTQTPSHQVTQMGQEVILRCVPISNHLYFYWYRQILGQKVEFLVSFYNNEISEKSEIFDDQFSVERPDGSNFTLKIRSTKLEDSAMYFCARRGGGYTFGSGTRLTVV.

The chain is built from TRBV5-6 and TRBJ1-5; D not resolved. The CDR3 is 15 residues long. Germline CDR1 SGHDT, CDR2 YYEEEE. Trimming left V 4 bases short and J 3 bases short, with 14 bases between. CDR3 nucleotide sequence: TGTGCCAGCAGCCTCTACGGACTGATCAATCAGCCCCAGCATTTT. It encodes CASSLYGLINQPQHF.

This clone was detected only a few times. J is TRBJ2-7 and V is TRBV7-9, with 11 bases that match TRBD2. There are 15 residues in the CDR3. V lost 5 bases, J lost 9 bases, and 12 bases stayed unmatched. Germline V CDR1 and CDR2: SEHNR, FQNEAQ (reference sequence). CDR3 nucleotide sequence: TGTGCCAGCAGCGGGACTAGCGGCCAAGCTACGGGGCAGTACTTC. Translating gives CASSGTSGQATGQYF.

CDR3 loop: CASTPTSGTGELFF. The DNA of the CDR3 is TGCGCCAGCACCCCAACTAGCGGGACCGGGGAGCTGTTTTTT. The chain combines TRBV5-1 with TRBJ2-2, with 9 bases lining up with TRBD2. Germline V lookup: CDR1 SGHRS, CDR2 YFSETQ. The CDR3 is 14 amino acids. J was trimmed by 5 bases and V by 6 bases; bases with no gene match: 5.

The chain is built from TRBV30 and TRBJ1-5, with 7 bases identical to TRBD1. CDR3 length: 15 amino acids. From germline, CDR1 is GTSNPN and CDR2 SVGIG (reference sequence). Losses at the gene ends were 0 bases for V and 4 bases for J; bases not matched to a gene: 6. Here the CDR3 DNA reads TGTGCCTGGAGTGTCGGGACAGAAGGTAATCAGCCCCAGCATTTT. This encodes CAWSVGTEGNQPQHF.

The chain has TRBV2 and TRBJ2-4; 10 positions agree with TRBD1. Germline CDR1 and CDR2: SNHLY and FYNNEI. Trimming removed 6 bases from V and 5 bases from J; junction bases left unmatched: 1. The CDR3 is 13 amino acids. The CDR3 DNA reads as TGTGCCAGCAGAGGGACAGGGGAAAACATTCAGTACTTC. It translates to CASRGTGENIQYF.

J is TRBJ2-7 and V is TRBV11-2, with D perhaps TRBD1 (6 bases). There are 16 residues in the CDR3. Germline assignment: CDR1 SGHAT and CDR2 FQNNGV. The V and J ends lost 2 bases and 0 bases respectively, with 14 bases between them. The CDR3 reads CASSLIMGRGSYEQYF. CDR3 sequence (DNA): TGTGCCAGCAGCTTAATTATGGGCAGGGGCTCCTACGAGCAGTACTTC. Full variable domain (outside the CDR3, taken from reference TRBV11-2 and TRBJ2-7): EAGVAQSPRYKIIEKRQSVAFWCNPISGHATLYWYQQILGQGPKLLIQFQNNGVVDDSQLPKDRFSAERLKGVDSTLKIQPAKLEDSAVYLCASSLIMGRGSYEQYFGPGTRLTVT.

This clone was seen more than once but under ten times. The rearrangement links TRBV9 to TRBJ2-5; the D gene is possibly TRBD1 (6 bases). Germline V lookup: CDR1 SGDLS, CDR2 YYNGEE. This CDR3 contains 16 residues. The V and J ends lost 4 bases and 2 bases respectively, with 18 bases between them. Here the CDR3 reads CASSPPPTGRQETQYF. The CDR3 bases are TGTGCCAGCAGCCCACCCCCCACAGGGCGGCAAGAGACCCAGTACTTC.